The next 13 T cell receptor beta chains were all read from a single sample in a study of T cell repertoires in cytomegalovirus infection. Antigens of these TCRs are unknown. One entry per CDR3 protein results from TCRdb running MiXCR on the reads. This table holds about 570,000 distinct CDR3 sequences, around 40% found once. The material was cultured PBMCs, obtained from culture after CMV antigen stimulation. The origin of the receptors is a human donor in good health (CMV status not recorded). Some clones in this sample may be carry-over from other donors' samples.

The gene calls are TRBV5-1 and TRBJ2-4; 11 nucleotides match TRBD1. This CDR3 is 14 amino acids long. In germline, CDR1 is SGHRS, CDR2 YFSETQ. J lost 7 bases, V lost 5 bases, and 5 bases had no gene match. CDR3 region: CASSPRDRGNIQYF. DNA for the CDR3: TGCGCCAGCAGTCCTCGGGACAGGGGGAACATTCAGTACTTC.

The chain employs TRBV28 and TRBJ2-3; perhaps TRBD2 as D (6 bases). CDR1 is MDHEN and CDR2 is SYDVKM in the germline V gene. The CDR3 extends over 13 amino acids. V shed 10 bases and J shed 5 bases, with 16 bases lying between them. CDR3 amino acids: CAISLEGRDTQYF. The DNA for the CDR3 is TGTGCCATCTCGTTGGAGGGGAGAGATACGCAGTATTTT.

CDR3 residues: CASSLGSVYNEQFF. The CDR3 DNA is TGTGCCAGCAGCTTAGGCTCGGTTTACAATGAGCAGTTCTTC. The gene calls are TRBV11-3 and TRBJ2-1; D unresolved. Deletions cut 1 base from V and 4 bases from J, with 8 bases between. This CDR3 comprises 14 residues. Germline V CDR1 and CDR2: SGHNT, YENEEA. Supplemented by reference TRBV11-3 and TRBJ2-1, the full variable domain reads EAGVVQSPRYKIIEKKQPVAFWCNPISGHNTLYWYLQNLGQGPELLIRYENEEAVDDSQLPKDRFSAERLKGVDSTLKIQPAELGDSAVYLCASSLGSVYNEQFFGPGTRLTVL.

The table lists this clonotype with many counts. The chain joins TRBV7-2 to TRBJ2-1; TRBD2 agrees at 12 bases. CDR3 size: 17 residues. V gave up 5 bases and J gave up 10 bases; unmatched junction bases: 15. The germline V gene has CDR1 SGHTA and CDR2 FQGNSA. Here the CDR3 DNA reads TGTGCCAGCAGCCCCCGAGCGGCTAGCGGGAGGGCCGGGGAGCAGTTCTTC. This sequence encodes CASSPRAASGRAGEQFF.

The gene calls are TRBV28 and TRBJ2-1; possibly TRBD2 for D (7 bases). V dropped 8 bases and J dropped 3 bases, with 11 bases sitting between them. From germline, CDR1 is MDHEN and CDR2 SYDVKM. The CDR3 contains 13 residues. CDR3 loop: CASGGAGYNEQFF. The CDR3 DNA follows: TGTGCCAGCGGGGGGGCCGGCTACAATGAGCAGTTCTTC.

The rearrangement uses TRBV4-2 and TRBJ1-5; 12 bases are a match to TRBD1. The V gene's germline CDR1 is LGHNA and CDR2 YNFKEQ. The CDR3 contains 16 residues. V shed 5 bases, J shed 11 bases, and the junction held 13 bases outside the gene matches. CDR3 bases: TGTGCCAGCAGCGGAGTGGGACAGGGGGCCCAAGGTACCCAGCATTTT. It yields the protein CASSGVGQGAQGTQHF.

This clonotype was seen repeatedly, ten times or more. The chain links TRBV7-2 to TRBJ1-5; D call uncertain. V was pared by 3 bases and J by 5 bases, with 5 bases between. The germline V gene has CDR1 SGHTA and CDR2 FQGNSA. This CDR3 is built from 12 residues. DNA for the CDR3: TGTGCCAGCAGCTTCCCCGATCAGCCCCAGCATTTT. As protein: CASSFPDQPQHF.

Only a few counts were recorded for this clonotype. The chain has TRBV7-6 and TRBJ2-2; D tentatively reads TRBD1 or TRBD2 (7 bases each). V was clipped by 7 bases and J by 4 bases, with 10 bases between them. Germline V gene sequence: CDR1 SGHVS, CDR2 FNYEAQ. The CDR3 is 13 amino acids. CDR3 DNA sequence: TGTGCCAGCACAGGGGGGGCCACCGGGGAGCTGTTTTTT. Translation: CASTGGATGELFF.

There are a few counts of this clonotype. The chain links TRBV7-2 to TRBJ2-7; D perhaps matches TRBD1 (6 bases). The germline V and J ends were trimmed by 2 bases and 0 bases, with 11 bases remaining between them. This CDR3 region has 15 residues. CDR1 is SGHTA, CDR2 FQGNSA, per germline. The CDR3, as DNA: TGTGCCAGCAGCTTAATCGCAGGGGACTCCTACGAGCAGTACTTC. Protein sequence: CASSLIAGDSYEQYF.

The chain is built from TRBV18 and TRBJ2-2; 9 bases match TRBD2. The CDR3 contains 16 residues. CDR1 and CDR2 (germline): KGHSH, LQKENI. V lost 6 bases, J lost 5 bases, and 10 bases stayed unmatched. The CDR3 DNA reads as TGTGCCAGCTCCCCTAACGAAGCGGGAGGTACCGGGGAGCTGTTTTTT. This gives the protein CASSPNEAGGTGELFF.

This clonotype appeared a few times. V usage is TRBV6-4 and J usage is TRBJ2-2, with D unclear. This CDR3 contains 14 residues. From germline, CDR1 is MRHNA and CDR2 SNTAGT. V lost 2 bases and J 1 base, leaving 5 bases between the germline ends. CDR3 region: CASSDEVNTGELFF. CDR3 bases: TGTGCCAGCAGTGACGAGGTGAACACCGGGGAGCTGTTTTTT.

A few counts support this clonotype. This chain links TRBV11-1 with TRBJ2-1; TRBD1 matches at 7 bases. This CDR3 comprises 14 residues. With 1 base clipped from V and 8 bases from J, the junction kept 5 bases outside the gene matches. Germline V gives CDR1 SGHAT, CDR2 FQDESV (reference sequence). DNA of the CDR3: TGTGCCAGCAGCTTAGGCCGAGGGGGCGATGAGCAGTTCTTC. It translates to CASSLGRGGDEQFF.

This clonotype was observed a handful of times. The chain carries TRBV11-2 and TRBJ1-2; D gene uncertain. From germline, CDR1 is SGHAT and CDR2 FQNNGV. The CDR3 runs 16 residues. Deletions cut 5 bases from V and 0 bases from J, with 16 bases between. CDR3 sequence reads: CASSQASLLANYGYTF. As DNA, the CDR3 is TGTGCCAGCAGCCAGGCATCCCTACTAGCTAACTATGGCTACACCTTC.